This T cell receptor (beta chain) was profiled in a study of control samples from healthy donors and cancer patients. The method was immunoSEQ multiplex PCR; TCRdb's version includes in-frame clones alone and lacks a portion of them. Seen here are some 140,000 clones, about 94% observed once, and the top ten hold about 5.6%. The sequence came from a man aged 35 to 55 in good health. Material: blood.

In nucleotides, the CDR3 is TGCGCCAGCAGCCGCGACAGGGGGACTGGAAACACCATATATTTT. Protein product: CASSRDRGTGNTIYF. J is TRBJ1-3 and V is TRBV4-1; 9 positions agree with TRBD1. CDR1 and CDR2 (germline): MGHRA, YSYEKL. V was pared by 4 bases and J by 2 bases, with 3 bases of the junction left unmatched. This CDR3 spans 15 amino acids.